A single sample is the source of the 11 T cell receptor beta chains below, sequenced in a study of blood T cell repertoires in COVID-19. Produced via immunoSEQ multiplex PCR; TCRdb's table is partial and in-frame only. The table has 280,000 or so clones, over 75% seen once. Sequencing was carried out using peripheral blood. The receptor source for this set is a human donor in a cohort sampled during active COVID-19.

The CDR3 loop reads CASSQSLINYGYTF. In nucleotides, the CDR3 is TGTGCCAGCAGCCAAAGTCTAATCAACTATGGCTACACCTTC. The rearrangement joins TRBV3-1 (or the pseudogene TRBV3-2) to TRBJ1-2; D call uncertain. The germline V and J ends were trimmed by 2 bases and 2 bases, with 9 bases remaining between them. The germline CDR1 and CDR2 sequences are LGHDT and YNNKEL (reference sequence). This CDR3 contains 14 residues.

The chain joins TRBV4-2 to TRBJ1-5; D remains unclear. The V end lost 0 bases, the J end lost 6 bases, and 12 bases lay between the germline ends. The CDR3 consists of 15 residues. Germline CDR1 is LGHNA and CDR2 is YNFKEQ. CDR3 sequence reads: CASSQDRTPGQPQHF. The CDR3 nucleotides are TGTGCCAGCAGCCAAGATCGCACCCCGGGTCAGCCCCAGCATTTT.

The gene calls are TRBV6-5 and TRBJ2-1, with D perhaps matching TRBD1 (6 bases). V was clipped by 0 bases and J by 8 bases, with 17 bases between them. The CDR3 is 16 residues long. Germline V CDR1 and CDR2: MNHEY, SVGAGI. The CDR3 sequence is CASSYSFGLGAHEQFF. CDR3 sequence (DNA): TGTGCCAGCAGTTACTCCTTCGGGCTGGGGGCTCATGAGCAGTTCTTC.

This clone was recorded once. This chain connects TRBV7-8 to TRBJ1-1, with 8 bases matching TRBD1. Looked up from germline, CDR1 is SGHVS and CDR2 is FQNEAQ. After removal of 4 bases from V and 7 bases from J, the junction contained 14 bases not matched to a gene. The CDR3 covers 16 residues. CDR3 DNA: TGTGCCAGCAGCTCCGACCATATAGACAGGGGCCATGAAGCTTTCTTT. Protein: CASSSDHIDRGHEAFF.

The sample holds one count of this clone. This chain connects TRBV2 to TRBJ1-6; D remains ambiguous. Deletions cut 1 base from V and 7 bases from J, with 14 bases between. The CDR3 totals 16 residues. In germline, CDR1 is SNHLY, CDR2 FYNNEI. This CDR3 reads CASSEEDPRQNSPLHF. CDR3 bases: TGTGCCAGCAGTGAAGAAGATCCGCGGCAAAATTCACCCCTCCACTTT. Variable domain in full (rest from reference TRBV2 and TRBJ1-6): EPEVTQTPSHQVTQMGQEVILRCVPISNHLYFYWYRQILGQKVEFLVSFYNNEISEKSEIFDDQFSVERPDGSNFTLKIRSTKLEDSAMYFCASSEEDPRQNSPLHFGNGTRLTVT.

The chain uses TRBV7-6 and TRBJ2-5, with a possible D match to TRBD1 (6 bases). This CDR3 has 19 amino acids. From germline, CDR1 is SGHVS and CDR2 FNYEAQ. V was clipped by 5 bases and J by 1 base, with 26 bases between them. The CDR3 spells CASSLHGRATGGRQETQYF. CDR3 DNA sequence: TGTGCCAGCAGCCTCCACGGCCGAGCGACAGGTGGACGCCAAGAGACCCAGTACTTC.

This clone was seen a handful of times. The chain uses TRBV3-1 (or the pseudogene TRBV3-2) and TRBJ1-6; 9 bases match TRBD1. CDR1 and CDR2 from the germline V gene are LGHDT and YNNKEL (reference sequence). The junction had 11 bases not matched to a gene; V was cut back by 3 bases and J by 14 bases. This CDR3 spans 15 amino acids. CDR3: CASSHRDRARESLHF. The CDR3 coding sequence is TGTGCCAGCAGCCACCGGGACAGGGCGAGGGAATCCCTCCACTTT.

The chain has TRBV4-3 and TRBJ1-2, with D possibly being TRBD1 (5 bases). The CDR3 is 13 residues long. Germline loops: CDR1 LGHNA, CDR2 YSLEER. The V end lost 0 bases, the J end lost 7 bases, and 9 bases lay between the germline ends. The CDR3 reads CASSQEGAAGYTF. Written as DNA, the CDR3 is TGCGCCAGCAGCCAAGAAGGGGCGGCTGGCTACACCTTC.

The chain joins TRBV5-4 to TRBJ2-3, with D perhaps TRBD1 (6 bases). Trimming stripped 2 bases from V and 2 bases from J, with 9 bases between. Germline CDR1 reads SGHNT; CDR2 reads YYREEE (reference sequence). This CDR3 contains 14 residues. CDR3 loop: CASSFTGTTDTQYF. The CDR3 region has the DNA TGTGCCAGCAGCTTTACAGGGACCACAGATACGCAGTATTTT.

The V and J genes are TRBV2 and TRBJ2-2; TRBD1 is a possible D gene (5 bases). V was pared by 7 bases and J by 3 bases, with 9 bases between. The CDR3 sequence is 13 residues long. Germline V lookup: CDR1 SNHLY, CDR2 FYNNEI. CDR3 region: CASTDRYTGELFF. CDR3 DNA: TGTGCCAGCACTGACAGATACACCGGGGAGCTGTTTTTT.

The CDR3, as DNA: TGTGCCAGCAGTTTCCCGCCTAGCGGGAGGGAACAGTTCTTC. Translation: CASSFPPSGREQFF. The rearrangement links TRBV6-2 or TRBV6-3 to TRBJ2-1, with 12 bases fitting TRBD2. The length of the CDR3 is 14 residues. Trimming at V came to 4 bases and at J to 13 bases, leaving 8 bases not matched to a gene. Germline V CDR1 and CDR2: MNHEY, SVGEGT.